This TCR beta chain was identified in a study of graft-versus-host responses after intestinal transplantation. Looking at the study overall: Anti-thymocyte globulin induction was given to all recipients, followed by tacrolimus and steroids for roughly 3 years. Points from the study as a whole: The study found high graft-versus-host to host-versus-graft clonal ratios in allografts of patients with graft-donor T cell macrochimerism. GvH clones appeared in recipient marrow, some first in ileum or blood.

The sample holds one count of this clone. Responder cells labeled with CFSE (about 200,000) were co-plated with irradiated stimulator cells labeled with violet dye (about 200,000). The reaction was completed, and proliferating CFSE-low CD3+CD4+ and CD3+CD8+ responders were then sorted. The assay was immunoSEQ multiplex PCR, and TCRdb's table has in-frame clones only and misses some. Among 20,000 to 25,000 clones listed, roughly 33% were seen once. The CDR3 loop spans 14 amino acids. Per germline, CDR1 LNHNV and CDR2 YYDKDF (reference sequence). Trimming removed 4 bases from V and 2 bases from J; junction bases left unmatched: 5.

The clonotype comes from a human patient who received an intestinal transplant. This specimen consisted of alloreactive CD8+ T cells from a mixed lymphocyte reaction culture, obtained before intestinal transplant. Noted subset: CFSE-low proliferating T cells sorted from approximately 6-day pre-transplant mixed lymphocyte reaction (GvH or HvG direction). The chain is built from TRBV15 and TRBJ2-7, with TRBD2 identical over 7 bases. The CDR3 coding sequence is TGTGCCACCAGCATGGGACGGGGGGCCTACGAGCAGTACTTC. Residues: CATSMGRGAYEQYF.